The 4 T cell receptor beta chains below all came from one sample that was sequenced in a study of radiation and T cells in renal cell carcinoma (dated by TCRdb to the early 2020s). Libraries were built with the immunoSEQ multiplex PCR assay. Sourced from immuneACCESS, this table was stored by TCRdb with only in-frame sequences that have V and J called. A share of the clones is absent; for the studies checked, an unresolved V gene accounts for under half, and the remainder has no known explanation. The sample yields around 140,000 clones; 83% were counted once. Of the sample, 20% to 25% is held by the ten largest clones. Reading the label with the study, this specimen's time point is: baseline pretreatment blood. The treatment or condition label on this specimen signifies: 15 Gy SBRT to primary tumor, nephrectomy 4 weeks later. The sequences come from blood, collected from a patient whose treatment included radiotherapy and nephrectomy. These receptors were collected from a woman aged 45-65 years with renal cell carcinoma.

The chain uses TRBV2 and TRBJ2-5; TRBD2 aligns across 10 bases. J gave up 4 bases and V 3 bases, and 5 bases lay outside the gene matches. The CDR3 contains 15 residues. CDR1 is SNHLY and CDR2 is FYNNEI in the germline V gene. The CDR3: CASSDSSGGAETQYF. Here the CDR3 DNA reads TGTGCCAGCAGTGACTCTAGCGGGGGTGCAGAGACCCAGTACTTC.

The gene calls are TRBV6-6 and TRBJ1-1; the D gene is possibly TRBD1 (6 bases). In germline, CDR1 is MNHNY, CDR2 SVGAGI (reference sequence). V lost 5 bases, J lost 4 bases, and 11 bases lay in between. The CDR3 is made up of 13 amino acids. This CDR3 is CASSLSGATEAFF. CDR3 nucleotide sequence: TGTGCCAGCAGTCTATCGGGGGCCACTGAAGCTTTCTTT.

This CDR3 reads CASSSYLAAANTGELFF. For the CDR3, the DNA is TGTGCCAGCAGCTCCTACCTAGCGGCCGCGAACACCGGGGAGCTGTTTTTT. The rearrangement joins TRBV7-2 to TRBJ2-2; 7 nucleotides line up with TRBD2. V was clipped by 4 bases and J by 0 bases; unmatched bases: 8. CDR1 and CDR2 from the germline V gene are SGHTA and FQGNSA. The CDR3 covers 17 residues.

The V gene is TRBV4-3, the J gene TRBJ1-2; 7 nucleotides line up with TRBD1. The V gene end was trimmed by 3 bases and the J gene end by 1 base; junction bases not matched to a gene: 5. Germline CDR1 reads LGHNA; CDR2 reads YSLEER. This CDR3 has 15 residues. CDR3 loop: CASSQAWDSNYGYTF. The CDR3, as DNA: TGCGCCAGCAGCCAGGCATGGGACAGTAACTATGGCTACACCTTC.